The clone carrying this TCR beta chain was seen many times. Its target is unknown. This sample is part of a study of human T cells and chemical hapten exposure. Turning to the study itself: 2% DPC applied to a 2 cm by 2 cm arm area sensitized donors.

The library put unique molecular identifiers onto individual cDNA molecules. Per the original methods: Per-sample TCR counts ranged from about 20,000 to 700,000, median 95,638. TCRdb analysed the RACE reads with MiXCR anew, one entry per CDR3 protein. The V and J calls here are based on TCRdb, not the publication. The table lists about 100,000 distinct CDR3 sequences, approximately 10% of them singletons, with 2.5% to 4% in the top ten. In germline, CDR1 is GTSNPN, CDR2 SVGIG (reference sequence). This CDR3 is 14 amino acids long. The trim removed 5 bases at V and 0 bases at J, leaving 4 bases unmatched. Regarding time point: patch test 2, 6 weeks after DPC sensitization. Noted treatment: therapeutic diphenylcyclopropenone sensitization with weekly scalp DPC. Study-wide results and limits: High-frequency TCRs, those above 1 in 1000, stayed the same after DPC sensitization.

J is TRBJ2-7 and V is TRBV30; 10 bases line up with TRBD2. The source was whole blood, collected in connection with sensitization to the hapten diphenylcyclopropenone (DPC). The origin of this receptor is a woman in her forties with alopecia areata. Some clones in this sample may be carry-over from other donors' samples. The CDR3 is CAWDTSGDSYEQYF. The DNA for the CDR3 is TGTGCCTGGGATACTAGCGGGGACTCCTACGAGCAGTACTTC.